These T cell receptor beta chains were read from a single sample in a study of T cell responses to AZD1222 COVID-19 vaccine. Clones were read by immunoSEQ multiplex PCR, and TCRdb kept only the in-frame ones, dropping some. The data contain about 96,000 clones, 80% to 90% of them singletons. The sequenced sample was peripheral blood, obtained on day 0 of AZD1222 vaccination. The receptors stem from an adult in good health. CDR3s include the opening cysteine and the closing phenylalanine or tryptophan. D genes are given only for firm matches. Some rows have no size entry. The others give once, few or many, or a class for an expanded clone.

d_gene: TRBD1
abundance: .
j_gene: TRBJ2-3
v_gene: TRBV5-5
CDR3nt: TGTGCCAGCACCACGGACAGGGCCTTGACAGATACGCAGTATTTT
CDR3aa: CASTTDRALTDTQYF

d_gene: .
abundance: .
j_gene: TRBJ1-1
v_gene: TRBV9
CDR3nt: TGTGCCAGCAGCGGGGACCTCAACACTGAAGCTTTCTTT
CDR3aa: CASSGDLNTEAFF

d_gene: TRBD1
abundance: .
j_gene: TRBJ1-2
v_gene: TRBV2
CDR3nt: TGTGCCAGTTTAACGACAGGGAACTATGGCTACACCTTC
CDR3aa: CASLTTGNYGYTF

d_gene: .
abundance: few
j_gene: TRBJ1-1
v_gene: TRBV2
CDR3nt: TGTGCCAGCAGTGAAGAGGGGGGGGAGACTGAAGCTTTCTTT
CDR3aa: CASSEEGGETEAFF

d_gene: .
abundance: .
j_gene: TRBJ1-1
v_gene: TRBV2
CDR3nt: TGTGCCAGCAGTGCGGCAGGGGACGTGTGGGGAGCTTTCTTT
CDR3aa: CASSAAGDVWGAFF

d_gene: TRBD1
abundance: .
j_gene: TRBJ1-1
v_gene: TRBV20-1
CDR3nt: TGCAGTGCTAGTAGGCAGATCGGACAGGGTGTTGAAGCTTTCTTT
CDR3aa: CSASRQIGQGVEAFF

d_gene: .
abundance: .
j_gene: TRBJ2-1
v_gene: TRBV11-2
CDR3nt: TGTGCCAGCAGCTTAGTGAGACCCTGGGAGCAGTTCTTC
CDR3aa: CASSLVRPWEQFF

d_gene: .
abundance: .
j_gene: TRBJ1-1
v_gene: TRBV6-2/TRBV6-3
CDR3nt: TGTGCCAGCAGTTACGCCCGGGTGTCACAAGGCACTGAAGCTTTCTTT
CDR3aa: CASSYARVSQGTEAFF

d_gene: .
abundance: once
j_gene: TRBJ1-1
v_gene: TRBV6-5
CDR3nt: TGTGCCAGCAGTTTAAAGGGGAACACTGAAGCTTTCTTT
CDR3aa: CASSLKGNTEAFF

d_gene: TRBD1
abundance: .
j_gene: TRBJ1-5
v_gene: TRBV2
CDR3nt: TGTGCCAGCATAGCCCAGACAGGGACGGGCAATCAGCCCCAGCATTTT
CDR3aa: CASIAQTGTGNQPQHF

d_gene: TRBD1
abundance: .
j_gene: TRBJ2-5
v_gene: TRBV7-2
CDR3nt: TGTGCCAGCAGCCCCGACAGGGGATTAGAGACCCAGTACTTC
CDR3aa: CASSPDRGLETQYF

d_gene: .
abundance: .
j_gene: TRBJ1-6
v_gene: TRBV28
CDR3nt: TGTGCCAGCAGCCCTGCGGACAACCGTAATTCACCCCTCCACTTT
CDR3aa: CASSPADNRNSPLHF

d_gene: TRBD1
abundance: .
j_gene: TRBJ1-6
v_gene: TRBV7-2
CDR3nt: TGTGCCAGCAGCTCATTGACAGGGCCTTCACCCCTCCACTTT
CDR3aa: CASSSLTGPSPLHF

d_gene: TRBD1
abundance: .
j_gene: TRBJ2-7
v_gene: TRBV5-1
CDR3nt: TGCGCCAGCAGCTTGTTAACAGGGGCCTACGAGCAGTACTTC
CDR3aa: CASSLLTGAYEQYF

d_gene: TRBD2
abundance: .
j_gene: TRBJ2-2
v_gene: TRBV6-4
CDR3nt: TGTGCCAGCAGTGAACTGGGACTAGCGGGGACCGGGGAGCTGTTTTTT
CDR3aa: CASSELGLAGTGELFF

d_gene: TRBD1
abundance: .
j_gene: TRBJ1-1
v_gene: TRBV11-1
CDR3nt: TGTGCCAGCAGCTGGAACAGGGGGAACACTGAAGCTTTCTTT
CDR3aa: CASSWNRGNTEAFF

d_gene: .
abundance: once
j_gene: TRBJ2-2
v_gene: TRBV7-3
CDR3nt: TGTGCCAGCAGCTTAATTGGCGGGGCGAACACCGGGGAGCTGTTTTTT
CDR3aa: CASSLIGGANTGELFF

d_gene: .
abundance: .
j_gene: TRBJ1-2
v_gene: TRBV7-2
CDR3nt: TGTGCCAGCAGCCGGGACATGTGGAATGGCTACACCTTC
CDR3aa: CASSRDMWNGYTF